This T cell receptor (beta chain) was sequenced in a study of cytomegalovirus exposure and HLA in healthy donors. Study-level findings and limits: There were several of the most significant clusters that appeared linked to common viral pathogens in a later analysis. Beyond CMV serostatus, there was no information to go on about immune exposure. Cytomegalovirus-associated status was assigned to about 150 TCR beta chains. Productive status was seen about 87% or about 30% of the time for most TCR beta V segments in an earlier analysis.

The study ran its PCR with 60 Vbeta and 13 Jbeta primers. The table came from immunoSEQ multiplex PCR; TCRdb's copy has only in-frame clones and leaves some out. The table has roughly 130,000 clones, around three quarters seen once; the top ten hold 2.5% to 3%. This CDR3 has 16 residues. The germline V gene encodes CDR1 LGHNA and CDR2 YSLEER. V was clipped by 1 base and J by 7 bases; unmatched bases: 8. As to this clone: As yet, its antigen is unknown.

The clonotype originates from a man between 25 and 39 years old in good health and CMV-seronegative. Sequencing input: PBMCs. The gene calls are TRBV4-3 and TRBJ2-1; TRBD2 aligns across 9 bases. CDR3 loop: CASSQGRLAGINEQFF. The CDR3 DNA follows: TGCGCCAGCAGCCAAGGGAGGCTAGCGGGAATAAATGAGCAGTTCTTC.